This TCR beta chain was recorded in a study of blood T cell repertoires in COVID-19 (dated by TCRdb to the early 2020s). With respect to the entire study: The collaborator samples originated in the United States, Italy and Spain and spanned the acute and convalescent phases of COVID-19. The material from the prospective study consisted of cDNA or gDNA derived from T cells, B-cell-depleted T cells, or PBMCs. Deeply sampled blood TCRbeta repertoires from subjects exposed to, actively infected with, or recovered from COVID-19 were included in the dataset. The repertoires were released in a freely available public database meant as a resource for research on the immune response to SARS-CoV-2. The samples were drawn from the first 160 participants of the ongoing ImmuneRACE study and from over a thousand subjects provided by 6 global collaborators. Nearly every sample came with metadata listing a de-identified subject ID, COVID-19 status, age in years and sex. Where HLA class I and class II types were available, the types were taken from metadata supplied by the sample provider, not from assay-based typing. Overall results and qualifications from the work: Clinical and demographic metadata were provided uncurated, with the amount varying by source and participant.

Whole blood was collected in K2EDTA tubes by collaborating institutions according to the institutions' own protocols. For TCRbeta analysis, collaborators shipped samples in one of three forms: frozen whole blood, isolated PBMCs, or DNA extracted from either of those sample types. This clone was seen only a few times. The antigen it recognizes is unknown. Base qualities are not at hand, and no much larger clone is one base apart. TCRbeta CDR3 regions were amplified from genomic DNA by means of the immunoSEQ Assay, a bias-controlled multiplex PCR. The source study handled its data this way. The number of nucleated cells in each sample was estimated from the amplification of reference gene primers within the assay. Sequence reads were collapsed and filtered to measure the absolute abundance of every unique TCRbeta CDR3 rearrangement. For each sample, productive Simpson clonality was calculated as the square root of Simpson's diversity index across productive rearrangements. This immuneACCESS table, as held by TCRdb, lists in-frame sequences with V and J called but not all clones. Of the missing ones, under half trace to an unresolved V gene in checked studies; the others have no known cause. Clone size and V and J calls were adopted from that table, with D and trimming inferred from the DNA. This sample comprises 200,000 to 250,000 clones, about 84% of them detected only once. Roughly 13% of the sample comes from the top ten.

Spanning cysteine to phenylalanine, the CDR3 consists of 16 amino acids. The kept DNA is CDR3 alone, 48 bases in frame from the first base. The V and J ends are trimmed by 5 bases and 0 bases, leaving 13 bases between them. CDR1 and CDR2 were assigned from the germline V gene (reference sequence) as SEHNR and FQNEAQ. Recombination joined TRBV7-9 with TRBJ1-4; there is no confident call for the D gene. Sample: peripheral blood. The TCR sequence derives from a human donor in a cohort sampled during active COVID-19. The CDR3 region: CASSRTPGSTNEKLFF. The DNA sequence is TGTGCCAGCAGCCGTACCCCCGGGTCAACTAATGAAAAACTGTTTTTT.